The rows below give T cell receptor beta chains drawn from one sample of a study of persistence of HIV-infected CD4 T cells. Repertoires were generated with immunoSEQ multiplex PCR, while TCRdb's copy carries only in-frame clones and drops some. This sample carries some 37,000 clones, approximately 85% of them seen once, and the ten largest clones take 0.9% to 1%. For these receptors, no antigen is known. Sequencing was performed on cultured CD4+ T cells from PBMCs, taken from a patient who received antiretroviral therapy. The receptors derive from an adult with HIV. The donor label of this sample is uncertain. Each CDR3 is given with its conserved first and last residue. The order of the fields is J gene, clone size, D gene, V gene, CDR3 protein, CDR3 DNA. The D gene is left open where the match is weak. Clone size is stated in some rows and not others, as once, few, many or a class when expanded.

J: TRBJ2-2; size: .; D: .; V: TRBV10-3; CDR3: CAMMQGNTGELFF; DNA: TGTGCCATGATGCAGGGAAACACCGGGGAGCTGTTTTTT
J: TRBJ1-2; size: .; D: .; V: TRBV9; CDR3: CASSEHSSNYGYTF; DNA: TGTGCCAGCAGCGAACACAGCTCTAACTATGGCTACACCTTC
J: TRBJ1-1; size: few; D: TRBD1; V: TRBV16; CDR3: CASSQRQGLNTEAFF; DNA: TGTGCCAGCAGCCAACGACAGGGCCTAAACACTGAAGCTTTCTTT
J: TRBJ1-6; size: .; D: .; V: TRBV21-1; CDR3: CASSKVGDRPNNSPLHF; DNA: TGTGCCAGCAGCAAAGTGGGGGACAGGCCAAATAATTCACCCCTCCACTTT
J: TRBJ1-1; size: .; D: .; V: TRBV18; CDR3: CASSPREREARDTEAFF; DNA: TGTGCCAGCTCACCACGGGAAAGGGAGGCTCGAGACACTGAAGCTTTCTTT
J: TRBJ2-1; size: .; D: TRBD1; V: TRBV5-1; CDR3: CASSLGFRDRALVDNEQFF; DNA: TGCGCCAGCAGCTTGGGGTTCCGGGACAGGGCCCTTGTGGACAATGAGCAGTTCTTC
J: TRBJ2-5; size: .; D: .; V: TRBV2; CDR3: CASNLNRGGETQYF; DNA: TGTGCCAGCAACTTAAACAGGGGAGGAGAGACCCAGTACTTC
J: TRBJ1-6; size: .; D: .; V: TRBV5-8; CDR3: CASSLRVGNSPLHF; DNA: TGTGCCAGCAGCTTGCGGGTCGGAAATTCACCCCTCCACTTT
J: TRBJ2-3; size: .; D: TRBD2; V: TRBV4-1; CDR3: CASSPGLAGGYPPDTQYF; DNA: TGCGCCAGCAGCCCCGGACTAGCGGGGGGATATCCCCCAGATACGCAGTATTTT
J: TRBJ1-2; size: .; D: .; V: TRBV3-1/TRBV3-2; CDR3: CASSQGGELGYTF; DNA: TGTGCCAGCAGCCAAGGAGGCGAATTGGGCTACACCTTC
J: TRBJ2-2; size: .; D: TRBD1; V: TRBV7-3; CDR3: CASSPVGWTGDTGELFF; DNA: TGTGCCAGCAGCCCGGTTGGATGGACAGGGGACACCGGGGAGCTGTTTTTT
J: TRBJ2-5; size: .; D: .; V: TRBV7-8; CDR3: CASSFGETQYF; DNA: TGTGCCAGCAGCTTTGGAGAGACCCAGTACTTC
J: TRBJ2-5; size: few; D: .; V: TRBV6-5; CDR3: CASSRRRGDQETQYF; DNA: TGTGCCAGCAGCCGCCGTCGTGGGGACCAAGAGACCCAGTACTTC
J: TRBJ1-2; size: .; D: .; V: TRBV6-5; CDR3: CASTYGGGAYGYTF; DNA: TGTGCCAGCACCTACGGGGGGGGCGCATATGGCTACACCTTC
J: TRBJ2-2; size: .; D: TRBD1; V: TRBV18; CDR3: CASSPPTGGGTGELFF; DNA: TGTGCCAGCTCACCACCGACAGGGGGAGGCACCGGGGAGCTGTTTTTT
J: TRBJ1-1; size: few; D: .; V: TRBV27; CDR3: CASSLLGGGTEAFF; DNA: TGTGCCAGCAGTTTATTGGGGGGAGGCACTGAAGCTTTCTTT
J: TRBJ1-6; size: few; D: TRBD1; V: TRBV2; CDR3: CASSEQTGGDSPLHF; DNA: TGTGCCAGCAGTGAACAGACAGGGGGGGATTCACCCCTCCACTTT
J: TRBJ2-7; size: .; D: TRBD2; V: TRBV27; CDR3: CASSGLASAYEQYF; DNA: TGTGCCAGCAGTGGACTAGCGAGCGCCTACGAGCAGTACTTC
J: TRBJ2-2; size: once; D: .; V: TRBV10-2; CDR3: CASSVRGGTGELFF; DNA: TGCGCCAGCAGTGTAAGAGGAGGCACCGGGGAGCTGTTTTTT
J: TRBJ1-3; size: .; D: .; V: TRBV6-5; CDR3: CASSYSWKPIGNTIYF; DNA: TGTGCCAGCAGTTACTCGTGGAAGCCAATTGGGAACACCATATATTTT
J: TRBJ1-1; size: .; D: .; V: TRBV25-1; CDR3: CASSELGYRGGEAFF; DNA: TGTGCCAGCAGTGAACTGGGGTATAGGGGTGGTGAAGCTTTCTTT
J: TRBJ1-5; size: few; D: .; V: TRBV10-1; CDR3: CASSPQGNRPQHF; DNA: TGCGCCAGCAGTCCGCAGGGTAATCGGCCCCAGCATTTT
J: TRBJ1-1; size: .; D: .; V: TRBV5-1; CDR3: CASSLTGNTEAFF; DNA: TGCGCCAGCAGCTTAACCGGGAACACTGAAGCTTTCTTT
J: TRBJ2-1; size: .; D: .; V: TRBV14; CDR3: CASSQERGRGAYNEQFF; DNA: TGTGCCAGCAGCCAAGAGAGAGGCAGGGGGGCCTACAATGAGCAGTTCTTC
J: TRBJ1-5; size: .; D: TRBD1; V: TRBV6-1; CDR3: CASSEAHGQGHQPQHF; DNA: TGTGCCAGCAGTGAAGCGCACGGACAGGGTCATCAGCCCCAGCATTTT
J: TRBJ2-1; size: .; D: TRBD2; V: TRBV3-1/TRBV3-2; CDR3: CASSHLPGLAGDSRAEEQFF; DNA: TGTGCCAGCAGCCATCTCCCGGGACTAGCGGGGGACTCCAGAGCCGAGGAGCAGTTCTTC
J: TRBJ1-1; size: .; D: .; V: TRBV6-5; CDR3: CASSRLGNTEAFF; DNA: TGTGCCAGCAGCCGGCTAGGTAACACTGAAGCTTTCTTT
J: TRBJ2-1; size: .; D: .; V: TRBV25-1; CDR3: CASSEYKQYNEQFF; DNA: TGTGCCAGCAGTGAATATAAGCAGTACAATGAGCAGTTCTTC
J: TRBJ1-2; size: once; D: .; V: TRBV6-5; CDR3: CASKDPGPFYGYTF; DNA: TGTGCCAGCAAGGACCCCGGGCCCTTCTATGGCTACACCTTC